These 19 T cell receptor beta chains were all obtained from the same sample, sequenced in a study of shared clonotypes between healthy human individuals. In the naive CD8 group, cells lacked CD45RO and were positively selected for CCR7, so terminally differentiated effector memory CD45RA+ cells were left out. Assay used: immunoSEQ multiplex PCR; TCRdb lists only in-frame clones, some missing. The profile covers approximately 650,000 clones, with 95% to 96% appearing a single time and 0.1% to 0.11% taken by the ten largest. The specimen was naive CD8+ T cells sorted from blood. The receptor source for this set is a woman aged 25-40 years in good health.

As regards this clone: This CDR3 is also generated by other DNA sequences in the sample. The chain is built from TRBV19 and TRBJ2-7; D not certain. The germline V and J ends were trimmed by 4 bases and 2 bases, with 9 bases remaining between them. This CDR3 contains 13 residues. Per the germline V gene, CDR1 is LNHDA and CDR2 is SQIVND (reference sequence). In DNA, the CDR3 is TGTGCCAGTAGTAGCGGACCCGCCTACGAGCAGTACTTC. It is translated as CASSSGPAYEQYF.

This rearrangement joins TRBV11-2 to TRBJ2-2, with 7 bases that match TRBD1. CDR1 and CDR2 from the germline V gene are SGHAT and FQNNGV. The CDR3 consists of 12 residues. The V and J ends lost 5 bases and 7 bases, in that order; junction bases with no gene match: 1. CDR3 protein: CASSRQGGELFF. CDR3 nucleotides: TGTGCCAGCAGCCGACAGGGCGGGGAGCTGTTTTTT.

V and J are TRBV2 and TRBJ1-4; D remains unclear. Trimming shortened V by 7 bases and J by 4 bases, and 13 bases separated the two germline ends. From germline, CDR1 is SNHLY and CDR2 FYNNEI. The CDR3 is made up of 14 amino acids. The CDR3 protein is CASTSRPSNEKLFF. The CDR3 nucleotides are TGTGCCAGCACCAGCCGACCGAGTAATGAAAAACTGTTTTTT.

The rearrangement joins TRBV27 to TRBJ2-1; 13 bases are shared with TRBD2. Trimming took 5 bases from V and 14 from J; bases not matched to a gene: 3. CDR1 and CDR2 (germline): MNHEY, SMNVEV (reference sequence). The CDR3 covers 12 residues. This CDR3 reads CASSTGLAGEFF. In nucleotides, the CDR3 is TGTGCCAGCAGTACCGGACTAGCGGGAGAGTTCTTC.

This sequence joins TRBV2 and TRBJ2-7; 10 bases line up with TRBD1. After removal of 6 bases from V and 3 bases from J, the junction contained 2 bases not matched to a gene. Germline CDR1 reads SNHLY; CDR2 reads FYNNEI. The CDR3 contains 13 residues. The CDR3 DNA reads as TGTGCCAGCAGCGACAGGGGGCTCTACGAGCAGTACTTC. Its protein product is CASSDRGLYEQYF.

This chain joins TRBV6-6 and TRBJ2-5; tentatively, D is TRBD1 (6 bases). Per the germline V gene, CDR1 is MNHNY and CDR2 is SVGAGI (reference sequence). There are 15 residues in the CDR3. Trimming took off 2 bases at V and 5 bases at J, with 15 bases between the two ends. CDR3 nucleotide sequence: TGTGCCAGCAGTTACCTGGGACAAGACGAGGAGACCCAGTACTTC. This sequence encodes CASSYLGQDEETQYF.

The chain combines TRBV6-5 with TRBJ1-1; a weak D match, TRBD1 (5 bases). Trimming took off 3 bases at V and 7 bases at J, with 12 bases between the two ends. The CDR3 is 13 amino acids. Germline assignment: CDR1 MNHEY and CDR2 SVGAGI. The DNA for the CDR3 is TGTGCCAGCAGTTATGGGGGTAGAAGTGAAGCTTTCTTT. Its translation: CASSYGGRSEAFF.

The chain uses TRBV30 and TRBJ2-1, with D possibly TRBD2 on 5 matching bases. Germline lookup yields CDR1 GTSNPN and CDR2 SVGIG (reference sequence). V was clipped by 8 bases and J by 7 bases, with 9 bases between them. This CDR3 spans 10 amino acids. The CDR3 here is CALEANEQFF. The CDR3 nucleotides are TGTGCCCTGGAGGCTAATGAGCAGTTCTTC.

The CDR3 reads CASSPDRVSQPQHF. The CDR3 DNA follows: TGTGCCAGCAGTCCGGACAGGGTTTCGCAGCCCCAGCATTTT. This chain connects TRBV28 to TRBJ1-5; 8 bases map to TRBD1. CDR1 and CDR2 (germline): MDHEN, SYDVKM. This CDR3 has 14 amino acids. V lost 5 bases and J lost 7; bases outside the gene matches: 7.

This chain links TRBV11-2 with TRBJ2-7; possibly TRBD1 for D (5 bases). Germline lookup yields CDR1 SGHAT and CDR2 FQNNGV. The length of the CDR3 is 14 residues. Trimming pared 1 base from V and 7 bases from J, leaving 14 bases between. Here the CDR3 reads CASSLGIGVGEQYF. The CDR3 DNA is TGTGCCAGCAGCTTAGGTATAGGGGTAGGGGAGCAGTACTTC.

This rearrangement joins TRBV10-3 to TRBJ1-4, with D maybe TRBD1 (5 bases). The germline V gene encodes CDR1 ENHRY and CDR2 SYGVKD. CDR3 length equals 15 residues. The germline V and J ends were trimmed by 0 bases and 6 bases, with 11 bases remaining between them. The CDR3 coding sequence is TGTGCCATCAGTGAGTCGGTCAGGGCTGATGAAAAACTGTTTTTT. Encoded protein: CAISESVRADEKLFF.

To note about this clone: The same CDR3 also results from other DNA sequences found in this sample. V is TRBV4-1 and J is TRBJ1-1; no clear D. Trimming removed 1 base from V and 7 bases from J, with 4 bases in between. Germline lookup yields CDR1 MGHRA and CDR2 YSYEKL. The CDR3 runs to 11 residues. CDR3 DNA sequence: TGCGCCAGCAGCCAAGGACTTGAAGCTTTCTTT. It translates to CASSQGLEAFF.

The CDR3 region is CASILRKAAFF. The CDR3 nucleotides are TGTGCCAGTATCCTTCGTAAGGCAGCTTTCTTT. The genes are TRBV19 and TRBJ1-1; D is unresolved. CDR1 and CDR2 from the germline V gene are LNHDA and SQIVND (reference sequence). The CDR3 has 11 residues. V lost 7 bases and J lost 10, with 13 bases in between. The full variable domain, with the rest looked up from reference TRBV19 and TRBJ1-1, is DGGITQSPKYLFRKEGQNVTLSCEQNLNHDAMYWYRQDPGQGLRLIYYSQIVNDFQKGDIAEGYSVSREKKESFPLTVTSAQKNPTAFYLCASILRKAAFFGQGTRLTVV.

V usage is TRBV19 and J usage is TRBJ2-1; the D is unclear. The V gene lost 6 bases and the J gene lost 2 bases, with 5 bases spanning the gap. The CDR3 runs to 12 residues. CDR1 is LNHDA, CDR2 SQIVND, per germline (reference sequence). CDR3 loop: CASRSPYNEQFF. The DNA of the CDR3 is TGTGCCAGTAGGAGCCCCTACAATGAGCAGTTCTTC.

The V call is TRBV5-4, the J call TRBJ2-5; D is ambiguous. Germline V gene sequence: CDR1 SGHNT, CDR2 YYREEE (reference sequence). This CDR3 is 14 amino acids long. V dropped 3 bases and J dropped 5 bases, with 14 bases sitting between them. As DNA, the CDR3 is TGTGCCAGCAGCTCATGGGCCTCCGGGGAGACCCAGTACTTC. Encoded protein: CASSSWASGETQYF.

This clone was detected only a few times. V and J are TRBV6-1 and TRBJ1-1; unclear D gene. V gave up 7 bases and J gave up 0 bases, with 12 bases separating them. This CDR3 is 14 amino acids long. Germline CDR1 and CDR2: MNHNS and SASEGT. This chain's CDR3 is CASIRNSMNTEAFF. The CDR3 DNA reads TGTGCCAGCATCCGAAATAGCATGAACACTGAAGCTTTCTTT.

The chain joins TRBV4-1 to TRBJ1-1, with 8 bases that match TRBD1. CDR3 length: 16 amino acids. The J segment lost 0 bases and the V segment lost 5 bases, leaving 8 bases of the junction unmatched. Germline V gene sequence: CDR1 MGHRA, CDR2 YSYEKL. The CDR3 DNA follows: TGCGCCAGCAGCTTCCGGGACAGGCGCATGAACACTGAAGCTTTCTTT. Protein sequence: CASSFRDRRMNTEAFF.

In its sample, this clone was seen once. The rearrangement links TRBV13 to TRBJ2-2; TRBD2 matches at 7 bases. The ends lost 3 bases at V and 3 bases at J; junction bases unmatched: 10. The CDR3 spans 17 residues. Germline CDR1 reads PRHDT; CDR2 reads FYEKMQ (reference sequence). Written as DNA, the CDR3 is TGTGCCAGCAGCTTGGGCCGAGGCGGGAGACACACCGGGGAGCTGTTTTTT. Amino acids: CASSLGRGGRHTGELFF. Full variable domain (outside the CDR3, taken from reference TRBV13 and TRBJ2-2): AAGVIQSPRHLIKEKRETATLKCYPIPRHDTVYWYQQGPGQDPQFLISFYEKMQSDKGSIPDRFSAQQFSDYHSELNMSSLELGDSALYFCASSLGRGGRHTGELFFGEGSRLTVL.

The V call is TRBV4-1, the J call TRBJ2-1; TRBD2 is a possible D gene (5 bases). CDR1 and CDR2 (germline): MGHRA, YSYEKL. The V end was cut by 0 bases, the J end by 6 bases, with 21 bases between. The CDR3 sequence is 18 residues long. This CDR3 is CASSQDQPTSQGRNEQFF. CDR3 DNA: TGCGCCAGCAGCCAAGACCAACCTACTAGTCAAGGGCGCAATGAGCAGTTCTTC.